The clone carrying this T cell receptor beta chain occurred many times. Its antigen is still unknown. The record originates from a study of T-cell reconstitution after alpha-beta-depleted transplantation in children. The library targeted TCRbeta and was prepared with unique molecular identifiers. TCRdb itself ran the PCR reads through MiXCR, one entry per CDR3 protein. Of 250,000 to 300,000 distinct CDR3 sequences in the sample, around 9.1% are singletons; the top ten hold approximately 7.6%. Germline assignment: CDR1 DFQATT and CDR2 SNEGSKA (reference sequence). This CDR3 has 14 amino acids. V was shortened by 0 bases and J by 1 base, with 9 bases between the two germline ends. Study findings and constraints: Most T-cell counts and diversity one year after the transplant came from T cells that were newly produced. Several hundred expanded graft clones reportedly supplied alpha-beta T cells about two months after transplant.

Sequenced here: PBMCs, sampled before TCRalphabeta/CD19-depleted stem cell transplant. This chain joins TRBV20-1 and TRBJ1-1; D unclear. The receptor comes from a boy younger than two with acute myeloid leukemia, due to receive a stem cell transplant. The chain's CDR3 is CSARDWTGNTEAFF. The CDR3 DNA reads as TGCAGTGCTAGAGATTGGACTGGGAACACTGAAGCTTTCTTT.